This T cell receptor beta chain emerged from a study of T cells after yellow fever vaccination. TCRdb called the 5' RACE reads again in MiXCR, with one record for every CDR3 protein. The table has approximately 160,000 distinct CDR3 sequences, 6.2% seen once. The study, taken as a whole, reports: Subsequent to the booster, the majority of primary-vaccination clones reappeared (roughly 95% CD4, 70% to 90% CD8).

Germline V gene sequence: CDR1 MNHEY, CDR2 SVGEGT. This CDR3 has 15 residues. V trimming: 2 bases; J trimming: 6 bases; junction bases outside the gene matches: 5. With regard to this clonotype: Its antigen remains unknown.

The material sequenced was CD4+ T cells sorted from PBMCs, taken on the day of the first yellow fever vaccination. The receptor was isolated from a man aged 18 to 29 who received the YFV17D yellow fever vaccine. The chain uses TRBV6-2 or TRBV6-3 and TRBJ1-5, with 9 bases that match TRBD1. Here the CDR3 DNA reads TGTGCCAGCAGTTACGACAGGGGGTCGGTTCAGCCCCAGCATTTT. Translated, it gives CASSYDRGSVQPQHF.